This is a list of T cell receptor beta chains from one sample in a study of blood T cell repertoires in COVID-19. This table comes from immunoSEQ multiplex PCR, and its TCRdb copy is limited to in-frame clones, with some not included. The data contain roughly 200,000 clones, roughly 82% of them seen just once; the ten biggest clones take up roughly 7.1%. Sequences were obtained from peripheral blood. All receptors derive from a woman aged 55-69 years with COVID-19, enrolled during active disease. Each CDR3 is given with its conserved first and last residue. D genes are given only for firm matches. Clone size is stated in some rows and not others, as once, few, many or a class when expanded.

D,J,V,size,DNA,CDR3
-,TRBJ2-2,TRBV29-1,-,TGCAGCGTTGAAGAACACAGGCGGCCCGGGGAGCTGTTTTTT,CSVEEHRRPGELFF
TRBD1,TRBJ2-2,TRBV28,-,TGTGCCAGCCTGAGACAGGGTCCCCGAGGGGAGCTGTTTTTT,CASLRQGPRGELFF
TRBD1,TRBJ1-1,TRBV19,-,TGTGCCAGTCAGGGACAGCCGAACACTGAAGCTTTCTTT,CASQGQPNTEAFF
-,TRBJ1-1,TRBV28,-,TGTGCCAGCAGTTTACAGAACACTGAAGCTTTCTTT,CASSLQNTEAFF
-,TRBJ1-6,TRBV7-9,-,TGTGCCAGCAGCTCTACGACACTCTTCTCCTATAATTCACCCCTCCACTTT,CASSSTTLFSYNSPLHF
-,TRBJ1-5,TRBV6-5,-,TGTGCCAGCAGTTTGTGGGGGCGAGATAGCAATCAGCCCCAGCATTTT,CASSLWGRDSNQPQHF
-,TRBJ1-5,TRBV4-1,-,TGCGCCAGCAGCCAAGGGGAGATGGCCAGGCAGCCCCAGCATTTT,CASSQGEMARQPQHF
-,TRBJ2-6,TRBV10-3,-,TGTGCCATCAGTAACAGGACTGGGGCCAACGTCCTGACTTTC,CAISNRTGANVLTF
-,TRBJ1-5,TRBV6-6,-,TGTGCCACCCAGGAAGCTTGGCAGCCCCAGCATTTT,CATQEAWQPQHF
-,TRBJ2-1,TRBV5-1,-,TGCGCCAGCAGCGTCGGGGGTTCCAGCTCCTACAATGAGCAGTTCTTC,CASSVGGSSSYNEQFF
TRBD2,TRBJ2-1,TRBV10-3,-,TGTGCCATCAGTGAGGGACTAGGAAGTGGTTCCTACAATGAGCAGTTCTTC,CAISEGLGSGSYNEQFF
TRBD1,TRBJ2-2,TRBV11-3,-,TGTGCCAGCAGCCAATGGCCGCCGACAGGGGGCGATAACACCGGGGAGCTGTTTTTT,CASSQWPPTGGDNTGELFF
-,TRBJ2-7,TRBV2,-,TGTGCCAGCAGTGAGGTAGTCTTGAGCTCCTACGAGCAGTACTTC,CASSEVVLSSYEQYF
-,TRBJ1-4,TRBV5-4,-,TGTGCCAGCAGCTTACGGTCCTACAATGAAAAACTGTTTTTT,CASSLRSYNEKLFF
TRBD1,TRBJ2-4,TRBV3-1/TRBV3-2,-,TGTGCCAGCAGCCAAGAACGGGACAGTGTAGCCAAAAACATTCAGTACTTC,CASSQERDSVAKNIQYF
-,TRBJ1-1,TRBV9,-,TGTGCCAGCAGCGTCAGTGGAATTCACAGTACTGAAGCTTTCTTT,CASSVSGIHSTEAFF
-,TRBJ2-6,TRBV5-1,-,TGCGCCAGCAGCCCTCTGTTTTCCGGGGCCAACGTCCTGACTTTC,CASSPLFSGANVLTF
-,TRBJ2-2,TRBV24-1,-,TGTGCCACCAGTGATTGGGGCAGCCGACGTACCGGGGAGCTGTTTTTT,CATSDWGSRRTGELFF
TRBD2,TRBJ2-3,TRBV5-4,-,TGTGCCAGCAGCTCTCCCGGGACTAGCGGGTATCGCACAGATACGCAGTATTTT,CASSSPGTSGYRTDTQYF
TRBD2,TRBJ2-4,TRBV14,many,TGTGCCAGCAGCCAAGATAACAGCGGGGGGGCCTTAGCCAAAAACATTCAGTACTTC,CASSQDNSGGALAKNIQYF
TRBD1,TRBJ1-2,TRBV29-1,-,TGCAGCGTTGGATTTCACGGGACAGGGACCTATGGCTACACCTTC,CSVGFHGTGTYGYTF
-,TRBJ2-3,TRBV27,-,TGTGCCAGCAGCCTCGGGGCCGGGCGGGATCCGCAGTATTTT,CASSLGAGRDPQYF
TRBD2,TRBJ2-3,TRBV29-1,-,TGCAGCGTTGAAGGACTAGCGGGGCCGACTAGCACAGATACGCAGTATTTT,CSVEGLAGPTSTDTQYF
-,TRBJ1-1,TRBV5-1,-,TGCGCCAGCAGCTCGCAGGCAATAGCGGACACTGAAGCTTTCTTT,CASSSQAIADTEAFF
TRBD1,TRBJ2-7,TRBV7-8,-,TGTGCCAGCAGCTTAGCGGGACAGGGGGCTTACGAGCAGTACTTC,CASSLAGQGAYEQYF
-,TRBJ2-6,TRBV7-3,-,TGTGCCAGCAGCTTATCCGGGACAACTTCTGGGGCCAACGTCCTGACTTTC,CASSLSGTTSGANVLTF
-,TRBJ1-1,TRBV21-1,-,TGTGCCAGCAGCAACCGGACAGATGAAGCTTTCTTT,CASSNRTDEAFF
-,TRBJ1-2,TRBV5-1,few,TGCGCCAGCAGCCCTATCACTGCTAACTATGGCTACACCTTC,CASSPITANYGYTF
-,TRBJ1-1,TRBV3-1/TRBV3-2,once,TGTGCCAGCAGCCTCCAGGGAGGGAACACTGAAGCTTTCTTT,CASSLQGGNTEAFF
-,TRBJ1-2,TRBV6-5,-,TGTGCCAGCAGTTACTCGGGGACAAAGTATGGCTACACCTTC,CASSYSGTKYGYTF